This TCR beta chain is drawn from a study of cytomegalovirus exposure and HLA in healthy donors. V dropped 0 bases and J dropped 0 bases, with 13 bases sitting between them. Per germline, CDR1 SGHRS and CDR2 YFSETQ. CDR3 length: 17 residues. Each donor was healthy, and each was a bone marrow donor. The PCR had 60 Vbeta and 13 Jbeta primers. Assay used: immunoSEQ multiplex PCR; TCRdb lists only in-frame clones, some missing. Seen here are some 120,000 clones, 65% to 75% observed once, and the top ten hold 4%. This TCR was sampled from a man aged 40-49 years in good health and CMV-seropositive. The source material was PBMCs. The chain links TRBV5-1 to TRBJ2-1; D gene unclear. The CDR3 reads CASSLAGLSHSYNEQFF. The CDR3 coding sequence is TGCGCCAGCAGCTTGGCGGGTCTATCCCACTCCTACAATGAGCAGTTCTTC.